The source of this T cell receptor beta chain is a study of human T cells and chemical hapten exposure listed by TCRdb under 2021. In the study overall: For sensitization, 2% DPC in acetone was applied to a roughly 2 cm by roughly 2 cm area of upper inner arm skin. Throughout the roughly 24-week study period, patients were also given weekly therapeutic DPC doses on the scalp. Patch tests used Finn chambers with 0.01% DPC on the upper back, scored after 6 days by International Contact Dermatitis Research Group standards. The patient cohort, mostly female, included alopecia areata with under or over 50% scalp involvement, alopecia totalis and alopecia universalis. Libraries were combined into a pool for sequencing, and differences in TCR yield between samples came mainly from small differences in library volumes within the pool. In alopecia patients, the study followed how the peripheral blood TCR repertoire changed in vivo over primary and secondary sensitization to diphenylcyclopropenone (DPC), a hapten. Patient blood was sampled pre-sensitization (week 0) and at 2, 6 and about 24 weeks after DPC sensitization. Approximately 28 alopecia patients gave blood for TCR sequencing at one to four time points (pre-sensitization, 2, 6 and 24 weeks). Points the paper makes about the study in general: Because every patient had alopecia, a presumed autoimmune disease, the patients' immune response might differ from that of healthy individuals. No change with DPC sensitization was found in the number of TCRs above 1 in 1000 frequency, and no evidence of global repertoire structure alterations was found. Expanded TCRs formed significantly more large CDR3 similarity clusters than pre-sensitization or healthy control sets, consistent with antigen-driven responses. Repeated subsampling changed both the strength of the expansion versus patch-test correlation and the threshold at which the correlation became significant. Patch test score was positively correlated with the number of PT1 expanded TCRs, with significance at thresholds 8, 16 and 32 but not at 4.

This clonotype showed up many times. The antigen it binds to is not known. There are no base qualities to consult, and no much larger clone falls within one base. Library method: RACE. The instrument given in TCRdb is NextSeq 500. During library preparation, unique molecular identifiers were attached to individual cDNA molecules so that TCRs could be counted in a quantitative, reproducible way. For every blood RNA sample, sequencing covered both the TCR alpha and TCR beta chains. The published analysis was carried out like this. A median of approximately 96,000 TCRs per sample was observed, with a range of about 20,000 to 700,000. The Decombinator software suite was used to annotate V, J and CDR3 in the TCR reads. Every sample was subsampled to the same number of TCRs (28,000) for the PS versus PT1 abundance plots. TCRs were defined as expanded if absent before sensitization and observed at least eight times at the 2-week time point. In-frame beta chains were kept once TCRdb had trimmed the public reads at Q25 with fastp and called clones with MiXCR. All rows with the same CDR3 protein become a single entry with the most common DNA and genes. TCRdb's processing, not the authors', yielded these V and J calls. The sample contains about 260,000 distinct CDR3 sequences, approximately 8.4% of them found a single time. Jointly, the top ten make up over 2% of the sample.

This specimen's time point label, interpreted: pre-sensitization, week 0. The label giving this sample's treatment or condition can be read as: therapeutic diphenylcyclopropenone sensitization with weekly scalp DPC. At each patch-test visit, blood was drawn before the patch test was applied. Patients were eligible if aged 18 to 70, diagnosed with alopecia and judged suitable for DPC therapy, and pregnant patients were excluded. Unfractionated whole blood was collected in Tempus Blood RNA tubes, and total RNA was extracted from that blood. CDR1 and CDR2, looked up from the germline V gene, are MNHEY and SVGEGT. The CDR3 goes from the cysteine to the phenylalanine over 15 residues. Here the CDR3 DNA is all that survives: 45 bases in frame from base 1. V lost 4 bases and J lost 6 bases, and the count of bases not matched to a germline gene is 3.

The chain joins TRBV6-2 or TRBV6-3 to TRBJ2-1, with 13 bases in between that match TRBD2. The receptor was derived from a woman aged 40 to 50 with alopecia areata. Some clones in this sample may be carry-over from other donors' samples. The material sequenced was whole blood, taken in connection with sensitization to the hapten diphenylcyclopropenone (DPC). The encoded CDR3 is CASSWTSGSSNEQFF. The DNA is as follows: TGTGCCAGCAGTTGGACTAGCGGGAGTAGCAATGAGCAGTTCTTC.